In its sample, the clone carrying this T cell receptor beta chain is medium-sized. Antigen specificity is unknown. TCRdb re-derived calls from the 5' RACE reads in MiXCR, one entry per CDR3 protein. Of fewer than 15,000 distinct CDR3 sequences in the sample, over 3% were seen once. The germline V and J ends were trimmed by 6 bases and 1 base, with 18 bases remaining between them. CDR1 is SGHTA and CDR2 is FQGNSA in the germline V gene. The CDR3 consists of 16 residues. This sample was included in a study of spatial heterogeneity in lung cancer. Study background: Matched bulk RNA-seq gave a T cell module score that correlated strongly with tumor-region TCR transcript counts. TCR and UMI combinations that were unique each appeared, on average, more than ten times in raw reads. Whole-study results and caveats: Mutation tallies in tumors tracked expanded intratumoral alpha and beta TCR counts.

The time point: sample taken at primary tumor resection. Whole RNA, which was extracted from tumor, nontumor lung tissue or frozen PBMC, was sequenced without any cell sorting. The sample consisted of lung tumor tissue, taken at surgery. The chain combines TRBV7-2 with TRBJ1-2; TRBD1 might be the D (5 bases). The receptor was derived from a male donor with early-stage non-small cell lung cancer. This CDR3 reads CASRHKRTSGNYGYTF. As DNA, the CDR3 is TGTGCCAGCAGACACAAACGGACATCCGGTAACTATGGCTACACCTTC.